Shown below are 13 T cell receptor beta chains from a single sample sequenced in a study of cytotoxic CD8 clonotypes in ibrutinib-treated CLL. The method was immunoSEQ multiplex PCR; TCRdb's version includes in-frame clones alone and lacks a portion of them. The table has 95,000 to 100,000 clones, around 73% seen once; the top ten hold less than 35%. Here the sequenced sample was PBMCs, taken after 12 months of ibrutinib treatment. These receptor sequences come from a human donor with chronic lymphocytic leukemia.

The chain joins TRBV5-1 to TRBJ1-5; D gene uncertain. This CDR3 is 13 amino acids long. The V and J ends lost 4 bases and 4 bases respectively, with 9 bases between them. CDR1 and CDR2 from the germline V gene are SGHRS and YFSETQ. As DNA, the CDR3 is TGCGCCAGCAGCGAAGGACCTAATCAGCCCCAGCATTTT. It specifies CASSEGPNQPQHF.

V is TRBV6-5 and J is TRBJ2-3, with D perhaps TRBD1 (6 bases). V was pared by 0 bases and J by 3 bases, with 13 bases between. CDR3 length: 16 residues. Germline V gene lookup returns CDR1 MNHEY and CDR2 SVGAGI. The CDR3 loop is CASSYSFWDKTDTQYF. The CDR3 DNA follows: TGTGCCAGCAGTTACTCGTTTTGGGACAAAACAGATACGCAGTATTTT.

The chain recombines TRBV19 with TRBJ1-5; 11 bases agree with TRBD1. Unmatched junction bases numbered 4, after V lost 3 bases and J lost 6 bases. The germline V gene has CDR1 LNHDA and CDR2 SQIVND (reference sequence). This CDR3 contains 15 residues. CDR3 DNA sequence: TGTGCCAGTAGTATGGTGGGACAGGGGGGTCAGCCCCAGCATTTT. Its protein product is CASSMVGQGGQPQHF. The full variable domain, with the rest looked up from reference TRBV19 and TRBJ1-5, is DGGITQSPKYLFRKEGQNVTLSCEQNLNHDAMYWYRQDPGQGLRLIYYSQIVNDFQKGDIAEGYSVSREKKESFPLTVTSAQKNPTAFYLCASSMVGQGGQPQHFGDGTRLSIL.

The chain combines TRBV5-1 with TRBJ2-7; maybe TRBD1 (6 bases). V was clipped by 3 bases and J by 6 bases, with 16 bases between them. The CDR3 extends over 14 amino acids. In germline, CDR1 is SGHRS, CDR2 YFSETQ. CDR3 protein: CASSSDSSYSEQYF. CDR3 in DNA: TGCGCCAGCAGCTCGGACAGCTCCTACTCCGAGCAGTACTTC.

This rearrangement joins TRBV6-5 to TRBJ2-7, with 8 positions matching TRBD1. This CDR3 contains 13 residues. After removal of 9 bases from V and 4 bases from J, the junction contained 8 bases not matched to a gene. Germline V gene data show CDR1 as MNHEY and CDR2 as SVGAGI. The CDR3: CASQTGVGYEQYF. CDR3 DNA: TGTGCCAGTCAGACAGGGGTGGGTTACGAGCAGTACTTC.

The rearrangement joins TRBV5-6 to TRBJ2-5, with 15 bases matching TRBD2. This CDR3 has 17 amino acids. CDR1 is SGHDT, CDR2 YYEEEE, per germline. The V gene end was trimmed by 3 bases and the J gene end by 1 base; junction bases not matched to a gene: 4. The CDR3 bases are TGTGCCAGCAGCTCGGGACTAGCGGGGGGATCCCAAGAGACCCAGTACTTC. This encodes CASSSGLAGGSQETQYF.

This clone has a handful of counts. The gene calls are TRBV19 and TRBJ1-1, with D maybe TRBD1 (5 bases). Germline V lookup: CDR1 LNHDA, CDR2 SQIVND (reference sequence). The CDR3 contains 14 residues. V lost 4 bases, J lost 5 bases, and 14 bases lay in between. Written as DNA, the CDR3 is TGTGCCAGTAGTACTTTGCAGGGATCGACTGAAGCTTTCTTT. Translation: CASSTLQGSTEAFF.

This clone was observed once. This chain connects TRBV7-2 to TRBJ2-7; D is ambiguous. Trimming left V 2 bases short and J 0 bases short, with 5 bases between. The germline CDR1 and CDR2 sequences are SGHTA and FQGNSA. This CDR3 contains 13 residues. This chain's CDR3 is CASSLKISYEQYF. The CDR3 region has the DNA TGTGCCAGCAGCTTAAAGATCTCCTACGAGCAGTACTTC. The full variable domain, in which reference TRBV7-2 and TRBJ2-7 provide the parts outside the CDR3, is GAGVSQSPSNKVTEKGKDVELRCDPISGHTALYWYRQSLGQGLEFLIYFQGNSAPDKSGLPSDRFSAERTGGSVSTLTIQRTQQEDSAVYLCASSLKISYEQYFGPGTRLTVT.

This rearrangement joins TRBV7-9 to TRBJ2-3, with 7 bases fitting TRBD1. This CDR3 has 17 residues. Germline CDR1 and CDR2: SEHNR and FQNEAQ (reference sequence). With V trimmed by 3 bases and J by 4 bases, 13 bases remained unmatched. CDR3 DNA sequence: TGTGCCAGCAGCTTCCCGACAGGGACGACCGGAGCAGATACGCAGTATTTT. Protein product: CASSFPTGTTGADTQYF.

The rearrangement joins TRBV5-1 to TRBJ1-1; weak D call: TRBD1 (5 bases). The CDR3 totals 14 residues. V lost 7 bases to trimming and J lost 5 bases, with 18 bases between them. Per the germline V gene, CDR1 is SGHRS and CDR2 is YFSETQ. The CDR3 sequence is CASSSGGRGTEAFF. CDR3 sequence (DNA): TGCGCCAGCTCCAGCGGAGGACGGGGGACTGAAGCTTTCTTT.

The rearrangement uses TRBV2 and TRBJ1-2; 9 nucleotides align to TRBD1. This CDR3 spans 12 amino acids. Per germline, CDR1 SNHLY and CDR2 FYNNEI. After removal of 4 bases from V and 12 bases from J, the junction contained 6 bases not matched to a gene. CDR3 bases: TGTGCCAGCAGTGTTGGGGACAGGGCAAACACCTTC. It codes for CASSVGDRANTF.

This clone occurred once. This chain joins TRBV19 and TRBJ2-7; 8 nucleotides line up with TRBD1. Losses at the gene ends were 6 bases for V and 2 bases for J; bases not matched to a gene: 6. This CDR3 has 14 residues. Per germline, CDR1 LNHDA and CDR2 SQIVND (reference sequence). Written as DNA, the CDR3 is TGTGCCAGTAGCAGGGACAGGTTTGCCTACGAGCAGTACTTC. Its translation is CASSRDRFAYEQYF.

This sequence joins TRBV27 and TRBJ1-2, with TRBD1 matching over 9 bases. The J segment lost 5 bases and the V segment lost 6 bases, leaving 13 bases of the junction unmatched. The CDR3 extends over 16 amino acids. The germline CDR1 and CDR2 sequences are MNHEY and SMNVEV (reference sequence). DNA of the CDR3: TGTGCCAGCAGCCCTGGACGGGGACAGGGTGGTTATGGCTACACCTTC. This sequence encodes CASSPGRGQGGYGYTF.